These 13 T cell receptor beta chains were all obtained from the same sample, sequenced in a study of patients and donors after allogeneic stem cell transplantation. MiXCR, run by TCRdb on the RT-PCR reads, gives a single entry per CDR3 protein. The table lists 70,000 to 100,000 distinct CDR3 sequences, approximately 5.2% of them singletons, with around 2.6% in the top ten. What was sequenced was blood, either unsorted or a sorted T cell fraction (not recorded which). The receptors shown here come from a human donor who was either an allogeneic HSCT recipient or a stem cell or donor lymphocyte infusion donor (not recorded which). It is not recorded whose cells these are; they may come from a transplant donor.

This clonotype has at least ten counts. The chain recombines TRBV20-1 with TRBJ2-1, with 12 bases aligning to TRBD2. V lost 1 base and J lost 7; bases outside the gene matches: 5. There are 15 residues in the CDR3. CDR1 DFQATT and CDR2 SNEGSKA come from the germline V gene (reference sequence). CDR3 protein: CSARGLAGADNEQFF. The DNA of the CDR3 is TGCAGTGCTAGAGGACTAGCGGGAGCCGATAATGAGCAGTTCTTC.

This clonotype was seen repeatedly, ten times or more. The chain recombines TRBV6-5 with TRBJ1-1, with D maybe TRBD1 (5 bases). The CDR3 length is 16 residues. Germline-derived CDR1 and CDR2 are MNHEY and SVGAGI. Trimming took 0 bases from V and 5 from J, leaving 16 bases between them. CDR3 protein: CASSYSKLQGGTEAFF. CDR3 DNA sequence: TGTGCCAGCAGTTACTCGAAATTGCAGGGCGGAACTGAAGCTTTCTTT.

A remark on this clonotype: At one boundary the junction diverges from the germline segment, which might be a read error. V is TRBV5-8 and J is TRBJ2-3; no firm D call. CDR1 is SGHTS, CDR2 YDEGEE, per germline. The CDR3 contains 14 residues. The CDR3 region has the DNA TGTGCCAGCAGCTTCTACAGAAACACAGATAAGCAGTATTTT. The encoded protein is CASSFYRNTDKQYF.

This clonotype is termed medium-sized (0.01 to 0.1%). The chain employs TRBV5-1 and TRBJ2-4, with D possibly being TRBD2 (5 bases). The germline V and J ends were trimmed by 4 bases and 0 bases, with 20 bases remaining between them. The CDR3 runs 18 residues. The V gene's germline CDR1 is SGHRS and CDR2 YFSETQ. This CDR3 reads CASSPKVPGILAKNIQYF. The CDR3 nucleotides are TGCGCCAGCAGCCCCAAAGTCCCGGGAATTCTAGCCAAAAACATTCAGTACTTC.

Only a few counts were recorded for this clonotype. The V and J genes are TRBV7-3 and TRBJ2-3, with 7 bases lining up with TRBD2. The V segment lost 1 base and the J segment 0 bases; nucleotides outside the gene matches: 4. This CDR3 has 16 amino acids. Germline V CDR1 and CDR2: SGHTA, FQGTGA. CDR3 in DNA: TGTGCCAGCAGCTTAAGCCCCGGGGGGAGCACAGATACGCAGTATTTT. The encoded protein is CASSLSPGGSTDTQYF.

A remark on this clonotype: An end of the junction differs from the germline gene, which may be a read error. In nucleotides, the CDR3 is TGTGCCAGCACTTACCCGCCGAGTACGCAGTATTTT. This codes for CASTYPPSTQYF. The genes are TRBV6-2 or TRBV6-3 and TRBJ2-3; D gene unclear. Per germline, CDR1 MNHEY and CDR2 SVGEGT. This CDR3 is 12 amino acids long.

In this sample, this clonotype turned up many times. The chain joins TRBV20-1 to TRBJ1-2; 7 nucleotides align to TRBD1. Germline values: CDR1 DFQATT, CDR2 SNEGSKA (reference sequence). V trimming: 6 bases; J trimming: 7 bases; junction bases outside the gene matches: 5. The CDR3 is made up of 11 amino acids. This CDR3 is CSAVQGFGYTF. The CDR3 DNA sequence: TGCAGTGCGGTACAGGGGTTTGGCTACACCTTC.

This clonotype was detected ten times or more. This rearrangement joins TRBV7-2 to TRBJ2-7; 10 bases align to TRBD2. The CDR3 totals 15 residues. Germline trimming cut 5 bases from V and 4 bases from J; bases unmatched to any gene: 8. Germline V CDR1 and CDR2: SGHTA, FQGNSA. Here the CDR3 DNA reads TGTGCCAGCAGCCAGAGCGGGGGGGCGTATTACGAGCAGTACTTC. Residues: CASSQSGGAYYEQYF.

At least ten counts were recorded for this clonotype. The chain combines TRBV6-5 with TRBJ1-5, with D possibly matching TRBD1 (6 bases). V lost 1 base to trimming and J lost 5 bases, with 9 bases between them. This CDR3 has 14 residues. CDR1 is MNHEY and CDR2 is SVGAGI in the germline V gene. CDR3 DNA sequence: TGTGCCAGCAGTTACTACGGGACACATCAGCCCCAGCATTTT. Residues: CASSYYGTHQPQHF.

This chain uses TRBV7-3 with TRBJ2-1; D uncertain. The CDR3 runs 13 residues. The V gene's germline CDR1 is SGHTA and CDR2 FQGTGA. V was shortened by 1 base and J by 10 bases, with 11 bases between the two germline ends. The CDR3 DNA follows: TGTGCCAGCAGCTTAAATCGCAGAGGAGAGCAGTTCTTC. Translated, it gives CASSLNRRGEQFF.

This clonotype was counted many times. The chain carries TRBV7-3 and TRBJ1-3; D unclear. Per germline, CDR1 SGHTA and CDR2 FQGTGA. The V and J ends lost 2 bases and 2 bases respectively, with 4 bases between them. The CDR3 contains 13 residues. CDR3 DNA: TGTGCCAGCAGCTTAGGGACTGGAAACACCATATATTTT. It is translated as CASSLGTGNTIYF.

This clonotype qualifies as medium-sized. This rearrangement joins TRBV7-2 to TRBJ2-7; no clear D gene. The germline CDR1 and CDR2 sequences are SGHTA and FQGNSA. The CDR3 has 17 amino acids. V lost 5 bases to trimming and J lost 5 bases, with 25 bases between them. CDR3 sequence (DNA): TGTGCCAGCAGCCTAAGTCCTTTCCGTTTCCCGGACGACGAGCAGTACTTC. This sequence encodes CASSLSPFRFPDDEQYF.

This clonotype was counted many times. The chain employs TRBV18 and TRBJ2-1; 10 nucleotides agree with TRBD1. Germline V CDR1 and CDR2: KGHSH, LQKENI. The V and J ends lost 4 bases and 9 bases, in that order; junction bases with no gene match: 9. The CDR3 length is 15 residues. CDR3 in DNA: TGTGCCAGCTCACGAAGGACAGGGGGAGGAAGTGAGCAGTTCTTC. Encoded protein: CASSRRTGGGSEQFF.